One TCR beta chain is described in this entry. The antigen remains undetermined. The data originate from a study of T cells in Graves' hyperthyroidism and ophthalmopathy. From RNA transcripts, TCR beta CDR3 regions were amplified. First-round RT-PCR targeting the TCR CDR3 was performed with the HTBI primer set. TCRdb ran MiXCR on the multiplex PCR reads and lists one entry per CDR3 protein. This table has about 700,000 distinct CDR3 sequences, 14% appearing once. Study-level points and caveats: Ophthalmopathy onset followed model prediction by a median approximately six months. Most thyroid clonotypes expanded above 0.001 were also detected in blood.

The CDR3 runs to 16 residues. The germline V gene encodes CDR1 DFQATT and CDR2 SNEGSKA (reference sequence). The V end lost 4 bases, the J end lost 1 base, and 17 bases lay between the germline ends. This chain connects TRBV20-1 to TRBJ2-1; D is unclear. The sequencing sample was made of blood. The TCR was taken from a woman younger than 35 with Graves' hyperthyroidism. The CDR3 loop reads CSATTSARISYNEQFF. In DNA, the CDR3 is TGCAGTGCTACAACGTCGGCGAGAATTTCCTACAATGAGCAGTTCTTC.